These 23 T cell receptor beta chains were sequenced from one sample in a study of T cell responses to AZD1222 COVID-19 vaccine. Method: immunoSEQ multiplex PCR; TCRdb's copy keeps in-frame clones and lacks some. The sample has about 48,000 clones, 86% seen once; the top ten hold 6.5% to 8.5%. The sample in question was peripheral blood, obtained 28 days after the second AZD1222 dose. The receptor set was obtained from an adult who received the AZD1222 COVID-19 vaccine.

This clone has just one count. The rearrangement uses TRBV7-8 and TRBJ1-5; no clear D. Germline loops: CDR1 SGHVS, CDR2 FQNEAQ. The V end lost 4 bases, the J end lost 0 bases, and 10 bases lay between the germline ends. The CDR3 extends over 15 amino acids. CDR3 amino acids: CASSSMADSNQPQHF. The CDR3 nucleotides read TGTGCCAGCAGCTCCATGGCAGATAGCAATCAGCCCCAGCATTTT. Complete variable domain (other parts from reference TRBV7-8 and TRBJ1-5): GAGVSQSPRYKVAKRGQDVALRCDPISGHVSLFWYQQALGQGPEFLTYFQNEAQLDKSGLPSDRFFAERPEGSVSTLKIQRTQQEDSAVYLCASSSMADSNQPQHFGDGTRLSIL.

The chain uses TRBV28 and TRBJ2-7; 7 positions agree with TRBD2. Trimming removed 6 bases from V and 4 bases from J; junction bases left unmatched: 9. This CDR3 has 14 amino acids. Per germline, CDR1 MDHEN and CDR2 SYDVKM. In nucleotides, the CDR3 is TGTGCCAGCAGGGAGAGCGGGATCCCTTACGAGCAGTACTTC. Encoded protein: CASRESGIPYEQYF.

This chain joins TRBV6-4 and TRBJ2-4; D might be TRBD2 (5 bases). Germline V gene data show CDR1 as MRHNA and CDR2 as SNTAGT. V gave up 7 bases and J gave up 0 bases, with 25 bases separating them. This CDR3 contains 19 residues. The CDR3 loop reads CASMLARYERGLAKNIQYF. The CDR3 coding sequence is TGTGCCAGCATGCTGGCTAGATATGAGCGAGGACTAGCCAAAAACATTCAGTACTTC.

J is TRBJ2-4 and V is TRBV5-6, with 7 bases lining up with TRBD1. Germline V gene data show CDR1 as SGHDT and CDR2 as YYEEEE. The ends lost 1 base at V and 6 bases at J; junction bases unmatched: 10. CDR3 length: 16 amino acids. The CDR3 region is CASSLSTGTDRNIQYF. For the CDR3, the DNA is TGTGCCAGCAGCTTGTCCACCGGGACAGATAGAAACATTCAGTACTTC.

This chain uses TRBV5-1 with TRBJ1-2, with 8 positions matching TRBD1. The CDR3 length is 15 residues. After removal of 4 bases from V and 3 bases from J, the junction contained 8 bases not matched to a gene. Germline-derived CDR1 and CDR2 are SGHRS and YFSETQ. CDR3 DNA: TGCGCCAGCAGCCCCGAGGCAGGGGGCTACTATGGCTACACCTTC. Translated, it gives CASSPEAGGYYGYTF.

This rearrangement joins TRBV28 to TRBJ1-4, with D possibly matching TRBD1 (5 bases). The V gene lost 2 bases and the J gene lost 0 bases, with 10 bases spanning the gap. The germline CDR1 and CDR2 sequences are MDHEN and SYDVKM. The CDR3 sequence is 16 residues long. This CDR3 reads CASSLIAGATNEKLFF. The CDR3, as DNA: TGTGCCAGCAGTTTAATCGCGGGGGCAACTAATGAAAAACTGTTTTTT.

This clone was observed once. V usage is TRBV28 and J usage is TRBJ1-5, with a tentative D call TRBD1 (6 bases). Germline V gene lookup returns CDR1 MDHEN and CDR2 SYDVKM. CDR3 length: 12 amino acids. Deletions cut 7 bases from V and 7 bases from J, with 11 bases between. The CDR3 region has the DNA TGTGCCAGCACCCAGGGGAAACAGCCCCAGCATTTT. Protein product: CASTQGKQPQHF.

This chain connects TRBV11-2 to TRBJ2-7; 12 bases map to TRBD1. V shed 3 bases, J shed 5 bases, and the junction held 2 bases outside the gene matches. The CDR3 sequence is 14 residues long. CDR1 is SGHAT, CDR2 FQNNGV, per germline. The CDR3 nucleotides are TGTGCCAGCAGCTTCGGGACAGGGGGCAACGAGCAGTACTTC. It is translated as CASSFGTGGNEQYF.

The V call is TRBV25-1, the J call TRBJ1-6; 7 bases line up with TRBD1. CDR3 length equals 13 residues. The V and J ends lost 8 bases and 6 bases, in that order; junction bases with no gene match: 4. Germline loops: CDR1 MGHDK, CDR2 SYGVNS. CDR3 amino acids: CASQGQLNSPLHF. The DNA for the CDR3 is TGTGCCAGCCAGGGACAGCTTAATTCACCCCTCCACTTT.

CDR3 residues: CASSIQPPTGFKVNTIYF. CDR3 bases: TGTGCCAGCAGTATACAACCTCCGACAGGATTTAAGGTAAACACCATATATTTT. The genes are TRBV27 and TRBJ1-3, with D perhaps matching TRBD1 (6 bases). Germline assignment: CDR1 MNHEY and CDR2 SMNVEV (reference sequence). V was clipped by 5 bases and J by 6 bases, with 26 bases between them. CDR3 size: 18 residues.

The CDR3 sequence is CASSEWRGGAVFQYF. The CDR3 region has the DNA TGTGCCAGCAGTGAATGGCGAGGGGGCGCGGTCTTTCAGTACTTC. This sequence joins TRBV25-1 and TRBJ2-4; 7 bases are shared with TRBD1. This CDR3 is built from 15 residues. V shed 1 base, J shed 11 bases, and the junction held 11 bases outside the gene matches. Germline CDR1 is MGHDK and CDR2 is SYGVNS.

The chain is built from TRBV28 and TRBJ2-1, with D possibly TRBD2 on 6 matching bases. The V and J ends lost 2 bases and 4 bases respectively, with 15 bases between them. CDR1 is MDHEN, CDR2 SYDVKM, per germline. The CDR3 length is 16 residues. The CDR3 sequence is CASSLPPQRVYNEQFF. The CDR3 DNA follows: TGTGCCAGCAGTTTACCCCCCCAGCGGGTTTACAATGAGCAGTTCTTC. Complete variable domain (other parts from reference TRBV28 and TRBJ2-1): DVKVTQSSRYLVKRTGEKVFLECVQDMDHENMFWYRQDPGLGLRLIYFSYDVKMKEKGDIPEGYSVSREKKERFSLILESASTNQTSMYLCASSLPPQRVYNEQFFGPGTRLTVL.

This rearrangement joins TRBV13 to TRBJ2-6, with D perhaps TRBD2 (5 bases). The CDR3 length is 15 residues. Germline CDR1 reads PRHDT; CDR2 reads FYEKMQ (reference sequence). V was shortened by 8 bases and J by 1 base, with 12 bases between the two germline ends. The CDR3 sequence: CASSLKRSGANVLTF. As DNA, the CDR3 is TGTGCCAGCTCCCTAAAGCGGTCTGGGGCCAACGTCCTGACTTTC.

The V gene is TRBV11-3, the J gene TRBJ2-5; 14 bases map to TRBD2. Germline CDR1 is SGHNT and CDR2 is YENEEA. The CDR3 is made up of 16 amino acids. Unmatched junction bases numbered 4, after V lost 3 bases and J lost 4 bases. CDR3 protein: CASSFSGTSGGETQYF. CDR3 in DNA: TGTGCCAGCAGCTTTTCGGGGACTAGCGGGGGAGAGACCCAGTACTTC.

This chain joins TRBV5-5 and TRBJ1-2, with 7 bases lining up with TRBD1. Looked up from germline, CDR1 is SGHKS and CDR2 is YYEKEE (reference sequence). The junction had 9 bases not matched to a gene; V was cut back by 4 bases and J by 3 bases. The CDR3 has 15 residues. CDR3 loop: CASSQTGLTDYGYTF. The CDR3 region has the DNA TGTGCCAGCAGCCAGACAGGGCTTACGGACTATGGCTACACCTTC.

The CDR3 sequence: CASSLDIRSGNTIYF. The CDR3 region has the DNA TGTGCCAGCAGCCTGGACATCCGCTCTGGAAACACCATATATTTT. The rearrangement uses TRBV7-2 and TRBJ1-3; D possibly corresponds to TRBD1 (5 bases). The CDR3 has 15 residues. Trimming removed 5 bases from V and 0 bases from J, with 11 bases in between. Germline V gives CDR1 SGHTA, CDR2 FQGNSA.

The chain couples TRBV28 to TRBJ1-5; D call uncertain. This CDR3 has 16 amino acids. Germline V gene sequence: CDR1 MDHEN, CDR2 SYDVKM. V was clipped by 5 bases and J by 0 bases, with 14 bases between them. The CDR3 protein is CASSPSHGYSNQPQHF. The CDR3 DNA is TGTGCCAGCAGTCCATCACACGGGTATAGCAATCAGCCCCAGCATTTT.

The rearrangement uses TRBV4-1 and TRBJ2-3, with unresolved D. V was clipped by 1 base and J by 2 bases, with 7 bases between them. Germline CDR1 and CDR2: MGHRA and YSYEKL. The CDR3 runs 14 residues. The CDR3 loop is CASSQGPATDTQYF. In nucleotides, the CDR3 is TGCGCCAGCAGCCAAGGGCCAGCCACAGATACGCAGTATTTT.

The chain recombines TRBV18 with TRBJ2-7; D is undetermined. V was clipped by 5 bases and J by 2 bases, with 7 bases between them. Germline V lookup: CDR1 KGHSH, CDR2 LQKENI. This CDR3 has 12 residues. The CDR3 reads CASSGSAYEQYF. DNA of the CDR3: TGTGCCAGCTCAGGGTCGGCCTACGAGCAGTACTTC.

The CDR3 DNA reads as TGTGCCAGCACCTCTCAGGGGCAGAACTACGAGCAGTACTTC. Translating it yields CASTSQGQNYEQYF. The chain has TRBV7-9 and TRBJ2-7, with a weak D call TRBD1 (6 bases). Germline V gene data show CDR1 as SEHNR and CDR2 as FQNEAQ (reference sequence). Trimming removed 7 bases from V and 3 bases from J, with 16 bases in between. The CDR3 has 14 amino acids.

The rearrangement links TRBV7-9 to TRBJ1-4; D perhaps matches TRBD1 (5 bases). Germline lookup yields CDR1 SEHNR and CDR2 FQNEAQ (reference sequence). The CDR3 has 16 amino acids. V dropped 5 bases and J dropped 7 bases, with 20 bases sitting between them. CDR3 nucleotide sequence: TGTGCCAGCAGCCCCCCTGGGTACAGGTCAGGTGAAAAACTGTTTTTT. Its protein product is CASSPPGYRSGEKLFF.

The CDR3 nucleotides read TGCGCCAGCAGCTTCCGTGCTAGCGAGAACGAGCAGTACTTC. The encoded protein is CASSFRASENEQYF. The chain recombines TRBV5-1 with TRBJ2-7, with D possibly being TRBD2 (6 bases). Trimming took off 2 bases at V and 5 bases at J, with 14 bases between the two ends. Germline V gene lookup returns CDR1 SGHRS and CDR2 YFSETQ. The length of the CDR3 is 14 residues.

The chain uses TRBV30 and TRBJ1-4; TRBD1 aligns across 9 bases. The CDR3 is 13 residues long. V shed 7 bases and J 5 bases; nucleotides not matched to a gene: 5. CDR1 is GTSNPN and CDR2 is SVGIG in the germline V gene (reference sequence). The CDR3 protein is CASHGQGNEKLFF. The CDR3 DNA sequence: TGTGCCTCCCACGGACAGGGGAATGAAAAACTGTTTTTT.